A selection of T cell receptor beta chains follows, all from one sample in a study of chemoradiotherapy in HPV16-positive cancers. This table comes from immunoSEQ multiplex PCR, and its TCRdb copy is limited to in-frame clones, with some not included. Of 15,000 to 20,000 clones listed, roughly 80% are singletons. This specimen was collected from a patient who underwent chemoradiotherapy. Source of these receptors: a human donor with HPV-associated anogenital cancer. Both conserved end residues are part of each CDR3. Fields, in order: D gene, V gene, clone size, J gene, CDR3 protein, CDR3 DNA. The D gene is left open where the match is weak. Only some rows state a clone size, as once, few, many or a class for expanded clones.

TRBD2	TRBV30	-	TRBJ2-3	CAADPRGEGKDTQYF	TGTGCCGCCGACCCCCGGGGGGAAGGAAAAGATACGCAGTATTTT
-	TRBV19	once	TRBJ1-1	CASSIWKEAFF	TGTGCCAGTAGTATCTGGAAAGAAGCTTTCTTT
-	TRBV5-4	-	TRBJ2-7	CASSYLNTEQYF	TGTGCCAGCAGCTATCTTAACACCGAGCAGTACTTC
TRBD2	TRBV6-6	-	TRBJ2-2	CASIPRGDPNTGELFF	TGTGCCAGCATCCCACGGGGGGACCCGAACACCGGGGAGCTGTTTTTT
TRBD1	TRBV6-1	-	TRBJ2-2	CASSPGTEPTGELFF	TGTGCCAGCAGTCCTGGGACAGAGCCCACCGGGGAGCTGTTTTTT
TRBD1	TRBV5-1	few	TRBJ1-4	CASSSGTGKEKLFF	TGCGCCAGCAGCTCCGGGACAGGGAAGGAAAAACTGTTTTTT
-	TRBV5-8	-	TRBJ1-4	CASSFGQNTMNEKLFF	TGTGCCAGCAGCTTCGGACAGAATACGATGAATGAAAAACTGTTTTTT
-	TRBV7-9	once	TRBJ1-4	CASSEVDRPNEKLFF	TGTGCCAGCAGTGAGGTTGACAGACCCAATGAAAAACTGTTTTTT
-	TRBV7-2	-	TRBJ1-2	CAGRQASDGYTF	TGTGCCGGCAGGCAGGCGTCGGATGGCTACACCTTC
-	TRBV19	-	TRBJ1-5	CASIPNSGGKPQHF	TGTGCCAGTATCCCAAATTCTGGCGGGAAGCCCCAGCATTTT
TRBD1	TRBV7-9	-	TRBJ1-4	CASIESGTGDEKLFF	TGTGCCAGCATCGAATCCGGGACAGGGGATGAAAAACTGTTTTTT
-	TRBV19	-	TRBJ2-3	CASSWQARTDTQYF	TGTGCCAGTAGTTGGCAGGCGCGCACAGATACGCAGTATTTT
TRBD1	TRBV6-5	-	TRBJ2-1	CASTKSPGQDNEQFF	TGTGCCAGCACTAAAAGTCCGGGACAGGACAATGAGCAGTTCTTC
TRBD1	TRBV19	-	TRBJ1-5	CASSISGTGYIRQPQHF	TGTGCCAGTAGTATATCCGGGACAGGGTATATTAGGCAGCCCCAGCATTTT
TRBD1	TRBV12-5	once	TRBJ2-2	CASGSKPRTGATGELFF	TGTGCTAGTGGTTCGAAACCCAGGACAGGGGCCACCGGGGAGCTGTTTTTT
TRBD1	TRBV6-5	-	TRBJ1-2	CASSPGQGGYGYTF	TGTGCCAGCAGTCCGGGACAGGGAGGCTATGGCTACACCTTC
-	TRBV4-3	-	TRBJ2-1	CASSQAAGAPNEQFF	TGCGCCAGCAGCCAGGCTGCGGGGGCCCCCAATGAGCAGTTCTTC
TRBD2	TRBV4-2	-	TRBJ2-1	CASSQDSGGAGEQFF	TGTGCCAGCAGCCAAGATAGCGGGGGGGCAGGTGAGCAGTTCTTC
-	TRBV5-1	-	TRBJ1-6	CASSLAERAYTFGSPLHF	-
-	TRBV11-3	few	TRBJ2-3	CASSSSTHTDTQYF	TGTGCCAGCAGCTCTTCGACCCACACAGATACGCAGTATTTT
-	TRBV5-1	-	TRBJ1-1	CASSLAQPGGTEAFF	TGCGCCAGCAGCTTGGCACAGCCCGGAGGCACTGAAGCTTTCTTT
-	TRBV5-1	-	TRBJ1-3	CASSPLSYSGNTIYF	TGCGCCAGCAGCCCCCTTTCGTACTCTGGAAACACCATATATTTT
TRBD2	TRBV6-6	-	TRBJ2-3	CASSSAERGAGDTQYF	TGTGCCAGCAGTTCCGCGGAGCGGGGGGCGGGAGATACGCAGTATTTT
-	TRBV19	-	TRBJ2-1	CASSIQTGTGYNEQFF	TGTGCCAGTAGTATCCAGACCGGGACTGGTTACAATGAGCAGTTCTTC
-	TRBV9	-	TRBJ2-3	CASSVALMTTTQYF	TGTGCCAGCAGCGTAGCCCTTATGACAACAACGCAGTATTTT
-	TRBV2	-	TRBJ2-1	CASSLGLSSYNEQFF	TGTGCCAGTTCGCTGGGGTTAAGCTCCTACAATGAGCAGTTCTTC
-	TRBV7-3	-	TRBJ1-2	CASSLNGQGTGYTF	TGTGCCAGCAGCTTAAATGGTCAGGGTACGGGCTACACCTTC
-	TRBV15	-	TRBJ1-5	CATSRGGQAGQPQHF	TGTGCCACCAGCAGGGGGGGGCAGGCAGGTCAGCCCCAGCATTTT
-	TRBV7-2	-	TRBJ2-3	CASSLDRQITDTQYF	TGTGCCAGCAGCTTAGACCGACAGATCACAGATACGCAGTATTTT
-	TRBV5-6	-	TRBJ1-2	CASSFAGVGYGYTF	TGTGCCAGCAGCTTCGCAGGGGTGGGCTATGGCTACACCTTC
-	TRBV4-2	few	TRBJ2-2	CASSQKGSGPGELFF	TGTGCCAGCAGCCAAAAGGGAAGCGGTCCCGGGGAGCTGTTTTTT
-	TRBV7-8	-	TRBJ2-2	CASSLTTGSTGELFF	TGTGCCAGCAGCTTGACCACAGGGTCCACCGGGGAGCTGTTTTTT
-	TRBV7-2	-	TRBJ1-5	CASSLGRSLGQSNQPQHF	TGTGCCAGCAGCTTAGGTCGTAGTTTGGGGCAGAGCAATCAGCCCCAGCATTTT